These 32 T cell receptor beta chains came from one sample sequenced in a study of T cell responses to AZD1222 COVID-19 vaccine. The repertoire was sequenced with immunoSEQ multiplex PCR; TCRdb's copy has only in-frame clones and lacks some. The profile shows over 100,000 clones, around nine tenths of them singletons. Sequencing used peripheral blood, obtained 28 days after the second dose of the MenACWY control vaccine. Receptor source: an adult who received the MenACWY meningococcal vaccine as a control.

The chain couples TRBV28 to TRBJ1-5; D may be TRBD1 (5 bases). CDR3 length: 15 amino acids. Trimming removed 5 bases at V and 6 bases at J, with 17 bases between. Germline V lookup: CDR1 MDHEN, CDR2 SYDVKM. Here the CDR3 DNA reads TGTGCCAGCAGTGAGGCAGGGAGGATGAGTCAGCCCCAGCATTTT. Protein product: CASSEAGRMSQPQHF.

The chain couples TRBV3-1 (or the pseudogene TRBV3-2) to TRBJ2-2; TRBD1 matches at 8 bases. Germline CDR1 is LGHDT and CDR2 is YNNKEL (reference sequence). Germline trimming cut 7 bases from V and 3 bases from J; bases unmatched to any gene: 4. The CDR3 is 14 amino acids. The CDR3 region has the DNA TGTGCCAGCATCGGACAGGGCGACACCGGGGAGCTGTTTTTT. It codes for CASIGQGDTGELFF.

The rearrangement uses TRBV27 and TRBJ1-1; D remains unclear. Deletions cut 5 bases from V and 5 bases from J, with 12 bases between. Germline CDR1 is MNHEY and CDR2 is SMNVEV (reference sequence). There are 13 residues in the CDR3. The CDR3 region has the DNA TGTGCCAGCAGTCCCAGACCGGGGACTGAAGCTTTCTTT. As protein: CASSPRPGTEAFF.

This chain's CDR3 is CASSWPGSYEQYF. CDR3 in DNA: TGTGCCAGCAGCTGGCCCGGGAGCTACGAGCAGTACTTC. The V gene is TRBV28, the J gene TRBJ2-7; TRBD2 is a possible D gene (6 bases). V lost 6 bases and J lost 3, with 12 bases in between. CDR1 and CDR2 (germline): MDHEN, SYDVKM. This CDR3 is 13 amino acids long.

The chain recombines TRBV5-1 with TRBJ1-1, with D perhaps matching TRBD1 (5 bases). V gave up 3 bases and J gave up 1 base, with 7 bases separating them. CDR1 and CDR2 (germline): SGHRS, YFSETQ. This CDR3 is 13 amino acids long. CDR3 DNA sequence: TGCGCCAGCAGCTCCACAGGGAACACTGAAGCTTTCTTT. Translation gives CASSSTGNTEAFF.

The CDR3, as DNA: TGTGCCAGCAGCCAAGATCTGTTAGGGGATGGCTACACCTTC. Amino acid sequence: CASSQDLLGDGYTF. This chain links TRBV3-1 (or the pseudogene TRBV3-2) with TRBJ1-2; D possibly corresponds to TRBD1 (5 bases). Trimming took 0 bases from V and 6 from J, leaving 11 bases between them. Germline values: CDR1 LGHDT, CDR2 YNNKEL (reference sequence). CDR3 size: 14 residues.

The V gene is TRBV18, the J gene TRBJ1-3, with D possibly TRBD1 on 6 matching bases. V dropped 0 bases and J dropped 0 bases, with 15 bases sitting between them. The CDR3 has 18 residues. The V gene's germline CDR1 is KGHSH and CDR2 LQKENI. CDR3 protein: CASSPPWTVSSSGNTIYF. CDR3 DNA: TGTGCCAGCTCACCACCCTGGACAGTTTCTAGCTCTGGAAACACCATATATTTT.

Here the CDR3 DNA reads TGCGCCAGCAGTCAATCGGACAGGGGAGCCTGCTACGAGCAGTACTTC. Translating gives CASSQSDRGACYEQYF. The V gene is TRBV23-1, the J gene TRBJ2-7, with TRBD1 identical over 9 bases. TRBV23-1 is an open reading frame whose function is uncertain. The CDR3 runs to 16 residues. V shed 0 bases, J shed 3 bases, and the junction held 6 bases outside the gene matches.

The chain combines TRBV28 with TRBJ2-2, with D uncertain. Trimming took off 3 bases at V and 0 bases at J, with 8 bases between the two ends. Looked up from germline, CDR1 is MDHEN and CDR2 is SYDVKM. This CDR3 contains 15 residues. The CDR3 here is CASSLDGANTGELFF. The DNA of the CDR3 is TGTGCCAGCAGTTTGGACGGAGCGAACACCGGGGAGCTGTTTTTT.

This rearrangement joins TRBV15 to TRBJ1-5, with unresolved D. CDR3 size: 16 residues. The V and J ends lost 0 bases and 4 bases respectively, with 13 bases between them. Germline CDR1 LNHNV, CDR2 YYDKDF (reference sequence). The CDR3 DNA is TGTGCCACCAGCAGAGACGTAGGAATGGATAATCAGCCCCAGCATTTT. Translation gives CATSRDVGMDNQPQHF. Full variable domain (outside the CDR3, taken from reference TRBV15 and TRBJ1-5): DAMVIQNPRYQVTQFGKPVTLSCSQTLNHNVMYWYQQKSSQAPKLLFHYYDKDFNNEADTPDNFQSRRPNTSFCFLDIRSPGLGDTAMYLCATSRDVGMDNQPQHFGDGTRLSIL.

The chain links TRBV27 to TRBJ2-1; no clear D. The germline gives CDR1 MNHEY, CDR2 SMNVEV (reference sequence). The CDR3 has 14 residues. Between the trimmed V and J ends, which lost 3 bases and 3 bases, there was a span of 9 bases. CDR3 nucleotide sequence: TGTGCCAGCAGTTTTGTGGGGTACTACAATGAGCAGTTCTTC. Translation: CASSFVGYYNEQFF.

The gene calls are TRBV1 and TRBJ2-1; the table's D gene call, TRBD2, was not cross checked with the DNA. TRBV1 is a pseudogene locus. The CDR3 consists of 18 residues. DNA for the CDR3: TGCACCAGCAGCCAAGATCGTTTAAAGCGGTGCTCCTACAATGAGCAGTTCTTC. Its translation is CTSSQDRLKRCSYNEQFF.

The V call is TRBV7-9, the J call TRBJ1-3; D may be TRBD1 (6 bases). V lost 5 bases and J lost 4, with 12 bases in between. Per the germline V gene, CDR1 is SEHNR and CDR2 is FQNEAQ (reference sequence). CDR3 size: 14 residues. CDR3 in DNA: TGTGCCAGCAGCCTGACAGGCAGAGGAAACACCATATATTTT. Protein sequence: CASSLTGRGNTIYF.

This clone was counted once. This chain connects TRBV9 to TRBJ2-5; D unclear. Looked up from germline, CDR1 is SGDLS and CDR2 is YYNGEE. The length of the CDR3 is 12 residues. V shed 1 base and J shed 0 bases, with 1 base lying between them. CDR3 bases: TGTGCCAGCAGCGTAAACCAAGAGACCCAGTACTTC. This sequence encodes CASSVNQETQYF.

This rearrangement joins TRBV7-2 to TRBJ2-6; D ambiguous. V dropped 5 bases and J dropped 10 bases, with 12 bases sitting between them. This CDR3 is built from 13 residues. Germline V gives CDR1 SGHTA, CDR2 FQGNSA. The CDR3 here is CASSVGSENVLTF. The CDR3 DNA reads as TGTGCCAGCAGCGTGGGGTCTGAGAACGTCCTGACTTTC.

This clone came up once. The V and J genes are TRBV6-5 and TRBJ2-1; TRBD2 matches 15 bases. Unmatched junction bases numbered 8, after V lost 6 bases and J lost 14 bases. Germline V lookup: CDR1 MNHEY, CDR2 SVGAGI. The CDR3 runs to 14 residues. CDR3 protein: CASRAGTSGGPEFF. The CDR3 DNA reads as TGTGCCAGCAGGGCCGGGACTAGCGGGGGGCCTGAGTTCTTC.

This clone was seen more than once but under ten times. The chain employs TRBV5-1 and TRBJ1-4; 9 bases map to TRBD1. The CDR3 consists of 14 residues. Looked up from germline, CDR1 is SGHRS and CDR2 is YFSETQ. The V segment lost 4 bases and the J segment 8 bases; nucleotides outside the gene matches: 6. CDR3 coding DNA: TGCGCCAGCAGCCAGGGACAGGGAGGCGAAAAACTGTTTTTT. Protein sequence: CASSQGQGGEKLFF.

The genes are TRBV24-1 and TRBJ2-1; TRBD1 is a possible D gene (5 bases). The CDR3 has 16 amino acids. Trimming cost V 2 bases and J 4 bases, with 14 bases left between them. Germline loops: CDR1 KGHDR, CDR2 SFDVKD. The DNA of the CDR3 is TGTGCCACCAGTGATTCCCAGGGCCCCCGATACAATGAGCAGTTCTTC. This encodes CATSDSQGPRYNEQFF.

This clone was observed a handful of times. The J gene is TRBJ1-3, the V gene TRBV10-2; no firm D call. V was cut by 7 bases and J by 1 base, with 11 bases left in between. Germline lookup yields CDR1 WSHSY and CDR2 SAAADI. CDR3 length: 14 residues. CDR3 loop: CASTPGGSGNTIYF. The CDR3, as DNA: TGCGCCAGCACCCCCGGTGGGTCTGGAAACACCATATATTTT.

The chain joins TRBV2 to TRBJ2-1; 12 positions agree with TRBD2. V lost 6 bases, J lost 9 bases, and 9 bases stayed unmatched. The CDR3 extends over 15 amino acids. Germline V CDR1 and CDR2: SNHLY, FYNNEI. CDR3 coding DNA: TGTGCCAGCAGGCCCGGACTAGCGGGGCAGGGTGAGCAGTTCTTC. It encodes CASRPGLAGQGEQFF.

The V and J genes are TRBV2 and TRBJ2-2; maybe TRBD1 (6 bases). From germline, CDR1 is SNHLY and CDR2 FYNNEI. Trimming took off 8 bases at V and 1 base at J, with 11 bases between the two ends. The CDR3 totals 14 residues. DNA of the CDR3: TGTGCCAGCCGGGGACACAAGAACACCGGGGAGCTGTTTTTT. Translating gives CASRGHKNTGELFF.

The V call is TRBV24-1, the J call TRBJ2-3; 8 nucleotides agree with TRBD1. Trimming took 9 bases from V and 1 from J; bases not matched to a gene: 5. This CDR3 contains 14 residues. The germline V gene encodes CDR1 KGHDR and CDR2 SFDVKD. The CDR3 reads CATSVTGGTDTQYF. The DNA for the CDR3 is TGTGCCACCTCCGTGACAGGGGGCACAGATACGCAGTATTTT.

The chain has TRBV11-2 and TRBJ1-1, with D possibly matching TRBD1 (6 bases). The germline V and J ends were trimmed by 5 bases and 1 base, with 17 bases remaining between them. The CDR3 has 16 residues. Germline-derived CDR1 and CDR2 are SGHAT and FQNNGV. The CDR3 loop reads CASSRRWGQGNTEAFF. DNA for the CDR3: TGTGCCAGCAGCCGGAGGTGGGGGCAGGGGAACACTGAAGCTTTCTTT.

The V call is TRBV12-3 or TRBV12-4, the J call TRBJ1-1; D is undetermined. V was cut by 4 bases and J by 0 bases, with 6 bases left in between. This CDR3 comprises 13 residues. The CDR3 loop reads CASSSRVNTEAFF. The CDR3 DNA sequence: TGTGCCAGCAGTTCCCGAGTGAACACTGAAGCTTTCTTT.

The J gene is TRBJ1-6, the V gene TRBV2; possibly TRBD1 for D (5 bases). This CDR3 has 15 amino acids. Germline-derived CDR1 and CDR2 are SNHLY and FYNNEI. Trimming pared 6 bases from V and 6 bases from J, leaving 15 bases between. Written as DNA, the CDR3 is TGTGCCAGCAGAGACCGGGACGGTGTTAATTCACCCCTCCACTTT. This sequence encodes CASRDRDGVNSPLHF.

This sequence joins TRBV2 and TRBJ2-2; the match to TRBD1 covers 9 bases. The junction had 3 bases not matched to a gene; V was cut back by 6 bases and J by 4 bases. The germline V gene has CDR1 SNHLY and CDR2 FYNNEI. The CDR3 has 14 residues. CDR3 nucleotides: TGTGCCAGCAGGGGACAGGGATTCACCGGGGAGCTGTTTTTT. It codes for CASRGQGFTGELFF.

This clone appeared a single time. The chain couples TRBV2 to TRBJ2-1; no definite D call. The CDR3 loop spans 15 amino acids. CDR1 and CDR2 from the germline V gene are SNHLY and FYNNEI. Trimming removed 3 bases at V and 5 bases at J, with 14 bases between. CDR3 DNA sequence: TGTGCCAGCAGTGACGTACTCCCTTCGGACAATGAGCAGTTCTTC. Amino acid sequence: CASSDVLPSDNEQFF.

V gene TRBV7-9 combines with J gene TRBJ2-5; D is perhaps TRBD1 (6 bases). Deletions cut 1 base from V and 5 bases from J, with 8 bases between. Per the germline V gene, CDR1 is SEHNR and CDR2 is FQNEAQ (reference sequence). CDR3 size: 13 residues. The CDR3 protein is CASSLDRAETQYF. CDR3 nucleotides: TGTGCCAGCAGCTTAGACAGGGCTGAGACCCAGTACTTC.

CDR3 region: CASSSRVGPNEQFF. The CDR3 nucleotides are TGTGCCAGCAGCTCCCGGGTAGGGCCCAATGAGCAGTTCTTC. The chain links TRBV7-8 to TRBJ2-1; D gene unclear. V was cut by 4 bases and J by 6 bases, with 13 bases left in between. Germline loops: CDR1 SGHVS, CDR2 FQNEAQ. This CDR3 is 14 amino acids long. Filled out from reference TRBV7-8 and TRBJ2-1, the complete variable domain reads GAGVSQSPRYKVAKRGQDVALRCDPISGHVSLFWYQQALGQGPEFLTYFQNEAQLDKSGLPSDRFFAERPEGSVSTLKIQRTQQEDSAVYLCASSSRVGPNEQFFGPGTRLTVL.

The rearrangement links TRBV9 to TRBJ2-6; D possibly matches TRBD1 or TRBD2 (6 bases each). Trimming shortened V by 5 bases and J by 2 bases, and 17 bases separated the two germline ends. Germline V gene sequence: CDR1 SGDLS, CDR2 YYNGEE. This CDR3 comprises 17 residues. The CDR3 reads CASSGGPGPPGANVLTF. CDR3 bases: TGTGCCAGCAGTGGGGGGCCGGGCCCCCCTGGGGCCAACGTCCTGACTTTC.

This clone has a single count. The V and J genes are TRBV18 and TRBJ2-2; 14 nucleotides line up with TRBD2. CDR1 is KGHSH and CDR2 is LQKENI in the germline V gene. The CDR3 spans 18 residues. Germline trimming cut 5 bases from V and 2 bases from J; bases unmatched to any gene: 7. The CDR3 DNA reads TGTGCCAGCTCAGCCGGGACTAGCGGGGGCCCAAACACCGGGGAGCTGTTTTTT. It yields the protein CASSAGTSGGPNTGELFF. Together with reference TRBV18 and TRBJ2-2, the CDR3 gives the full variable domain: NAGVMQNPRHLVRRRGQEARLRCSPMKGHSHVYWYRQLPEEGLKFMVYLQKENIIDESGMPKERFSAEFPKEGPSILRIQQVVRGDSAAYFCASSAGTSGGPNTGELFFGEGSRLTVL.

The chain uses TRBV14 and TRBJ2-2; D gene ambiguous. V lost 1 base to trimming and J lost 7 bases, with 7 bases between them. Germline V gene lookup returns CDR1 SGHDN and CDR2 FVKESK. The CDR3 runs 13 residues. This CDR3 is CASSQGRGGELFF. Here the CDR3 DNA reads TGTGCCAGCAGCCAAGGTCGCGGCGGGGAGCTGTTTTTT.